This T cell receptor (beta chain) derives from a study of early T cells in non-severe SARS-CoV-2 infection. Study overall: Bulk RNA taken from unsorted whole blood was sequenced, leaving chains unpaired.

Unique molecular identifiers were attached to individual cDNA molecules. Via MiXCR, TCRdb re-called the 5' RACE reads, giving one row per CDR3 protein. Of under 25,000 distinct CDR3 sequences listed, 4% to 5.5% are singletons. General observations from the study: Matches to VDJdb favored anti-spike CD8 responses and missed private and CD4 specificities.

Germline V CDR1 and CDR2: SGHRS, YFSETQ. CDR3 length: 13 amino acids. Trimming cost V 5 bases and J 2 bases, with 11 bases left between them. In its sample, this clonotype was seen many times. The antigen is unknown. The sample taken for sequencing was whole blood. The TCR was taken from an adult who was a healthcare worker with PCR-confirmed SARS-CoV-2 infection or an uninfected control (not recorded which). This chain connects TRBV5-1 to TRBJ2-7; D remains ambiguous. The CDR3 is CASRDGRTYEQYF. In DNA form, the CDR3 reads TGCGCCAGCAGGGACGGACGGACCTACGAGCAGTACTTC.